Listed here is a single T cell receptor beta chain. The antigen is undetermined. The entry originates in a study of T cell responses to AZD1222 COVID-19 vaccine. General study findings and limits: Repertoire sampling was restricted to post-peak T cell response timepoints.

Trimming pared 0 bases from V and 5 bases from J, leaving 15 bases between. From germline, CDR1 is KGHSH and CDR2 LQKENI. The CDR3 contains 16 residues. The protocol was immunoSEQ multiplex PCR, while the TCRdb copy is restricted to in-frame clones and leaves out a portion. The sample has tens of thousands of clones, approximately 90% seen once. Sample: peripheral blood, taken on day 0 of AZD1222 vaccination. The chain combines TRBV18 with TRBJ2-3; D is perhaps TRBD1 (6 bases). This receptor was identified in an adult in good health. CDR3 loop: CASSPPGQGTLDTQYF. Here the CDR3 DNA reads TGTGCCAGCTCACCACCGGGCCAAGGGACATTAGATACGCAGTATTTT.